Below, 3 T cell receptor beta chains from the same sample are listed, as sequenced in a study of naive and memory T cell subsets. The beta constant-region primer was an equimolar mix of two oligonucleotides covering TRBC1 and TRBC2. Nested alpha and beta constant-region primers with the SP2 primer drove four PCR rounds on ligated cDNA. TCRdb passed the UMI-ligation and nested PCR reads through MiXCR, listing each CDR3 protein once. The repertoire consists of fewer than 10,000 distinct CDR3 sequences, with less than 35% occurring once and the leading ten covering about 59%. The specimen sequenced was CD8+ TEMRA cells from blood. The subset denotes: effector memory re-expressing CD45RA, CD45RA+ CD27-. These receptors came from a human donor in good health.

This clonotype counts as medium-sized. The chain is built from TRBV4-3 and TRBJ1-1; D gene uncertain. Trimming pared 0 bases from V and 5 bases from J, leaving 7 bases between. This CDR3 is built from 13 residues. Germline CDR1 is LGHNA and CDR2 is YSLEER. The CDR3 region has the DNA TGCGCCAGCAGCCAAGAGGCGGAGACTGAAGCTTTCTTT. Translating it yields CASSQEAETEAFF.

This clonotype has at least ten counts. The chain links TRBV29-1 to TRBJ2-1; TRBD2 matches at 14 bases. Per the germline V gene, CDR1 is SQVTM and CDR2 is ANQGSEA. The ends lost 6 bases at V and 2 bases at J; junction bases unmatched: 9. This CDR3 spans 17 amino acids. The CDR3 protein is CSVAGTSGGETYNEQFF. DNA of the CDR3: TGCAGCGTAGCCGGGACTAGCGGGGGCGAAACCTACAATGAGCAGTTCTTC.

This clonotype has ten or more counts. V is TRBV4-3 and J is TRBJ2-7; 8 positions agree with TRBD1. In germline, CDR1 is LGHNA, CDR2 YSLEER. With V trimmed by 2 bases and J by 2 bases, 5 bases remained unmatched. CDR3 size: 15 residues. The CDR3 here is CASSQLTTGAYEQYF. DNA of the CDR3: TGCGCCAGCAGCCAACTAACGACAGGGGCCTACGAGCAGTACTTC.